Listed here is a single T cell receptor beta chain. This CDR3 is 12 amino acids long. V shed 3 bases, J shed 10 bases, and the junction held 3 bases outside the gene matches. Germline V gene lookup returns CDR1 SEHNR and CDR2 FQNEAQ (reference sequence). The sample comes from a study of blood T cell repertoires in COVID-19. The table came from immunoSEQ multiplex PCR; TCRdb's copy has only in-frame clones and leaves some out. The sample yields around 100,000 clones, around 85% seen once. The sample comprised peripheral blood. The chain employs TRBV7-9 and TRBJ1-1; 9 bases match TRBD1. This receptor was taken from a man aged 50 to 59 with active or convalescent COVID-19. CDR3 sequence reads: CASSLGTGRAFF. The CDR3, as DNA: TGTGCCAGCAGCTTGGGGACAGGGAGAGCTTTCTTT. Combining the CDR3 with reference TRBV7-9 and TRBJ1-1 gives the whole variable domain DTGVSQNPRHKITKRGQNVTFRCDPISEHNRLYWYRQTLGQGPEFLTYFQNEAQLEKSRLLSDRFSAERPKGSFSTLEIQRTEQGDSAMYLCASSLGTGRAFFGQGTRLTVV.